Sequencing of this T cell receptor (beta chain) was carried out in a study of cytomegalovirus exposure and HLA in healthy donors. It was with 60 Vbeta and 13 Jbeta primers that the PCR ran. The table came from immunoSEQ multiplex PCR; TCRdb's copy has only in-frame clones and leaves some out. Of some 180,000 clones detected, about 80% appear once; the ten largest clones hold less than 2%. Trimming cost V 5 bases and J 11 bases; bases outside gene matches: 7. Germline CDR1 reads SEHNR; CDR2 reads FQNEAQ (reference sequence). This CDR3 comprises 12 residues. Donors were nominally healthy when sampled, though unrecorded immune exposures were likely. This clone was counted between two and nine times. What it binds is unknown. Findings and limits, study-wide: Per a later analysis, HLA-associated TCR beta chains showed more clonal expansion than other, equally common TCR beta chains. An analysis that came later showed most CMV-associated TCR beta chains appearing HLA-restricted. The study listed 164 cytomegalovirus-associated TCR beta chains.

This rearrangement joins TRBV7-9 to TRBJ1-1, with 8 bases fitting TRBD1. The source material was PBMCs. The source is a man under 40 in good health and CMV-seronegative. The CDR3 DNA follows: TGTGCCAGCAGCAACTCAGGGGGCAGGGCTTTCTTT. This gives the protein CASSNSGGRAFF.